This T cell receptor beta chain stems from a study of shared clonotypes between healthy human individuals. It was CD45RO-negative cells, positively selected for CCR7, that made up naive CD8 cells, with terminally differentiated effector memory CD45RA+ cells excluded. CDR3 length: 16 amino acids. Unmatched junction bases numbered 6, after V lost 4 bases and J lost 2 bases. Germline V lookup: CDR1 SGHVS, CDR2 FNYEAQ. Repertoires were generated with immunoSEQ multiplex PCR, while TCRdb's copy carries only in-frame clones and drops some. The data hold roughly 2,000,000 clones, with 93% observed a single time.

Specimen: naive CD8+ T cells from PBMCs. This receptor was identified in a young man in good health. Some clones in this sample may be carry-over from other donors' samples. The chain couples TRBV7-6 to TRBJ2-1, with 9 bases lining up with TRBD2. CDR3 residues: CASSYGLAYTYNEQFF. The DNA for the CDR3 is TGTGCCAGCAGCTACGGACTAGCGTACACCTACAATGAGCAGTTCTTC. Based on the CDR3 plus reference TRBV7-6 and TRBJ2-1, the full variable domain is GAGVSQSPRYKVTKRGQDVALRCDPISGHVSLYWYRQALGQGPEFLTYFNYEAQQDKSGLPNDRFSAERPEGSISTLTIQRTEQRDSAMYRCASSYGLAYTYNEQFFGPGTRLTVL.